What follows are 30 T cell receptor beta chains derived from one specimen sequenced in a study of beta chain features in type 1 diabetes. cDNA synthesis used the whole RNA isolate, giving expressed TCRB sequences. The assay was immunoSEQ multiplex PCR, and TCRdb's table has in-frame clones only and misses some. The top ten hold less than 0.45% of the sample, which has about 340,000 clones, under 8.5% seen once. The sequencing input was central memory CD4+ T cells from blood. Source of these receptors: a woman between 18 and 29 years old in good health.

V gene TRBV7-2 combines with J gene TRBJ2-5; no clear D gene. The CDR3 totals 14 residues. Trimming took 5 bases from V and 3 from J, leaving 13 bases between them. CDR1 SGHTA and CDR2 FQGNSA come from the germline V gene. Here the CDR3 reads CASSVGPIKETQYF. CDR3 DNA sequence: TGTGCCAGCAGCGTCGGCCCAATCAAAGAGACCCAGTACTTC.

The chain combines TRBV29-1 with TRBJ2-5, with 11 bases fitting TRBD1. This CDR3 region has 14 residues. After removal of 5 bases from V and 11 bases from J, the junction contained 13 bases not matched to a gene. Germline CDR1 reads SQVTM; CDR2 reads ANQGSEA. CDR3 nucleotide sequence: TGCAGCGTTTCGGGACAGGGGGTCCAAGGGGAGCAGTACTTC. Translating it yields CSVSGQGVQGEQYF.

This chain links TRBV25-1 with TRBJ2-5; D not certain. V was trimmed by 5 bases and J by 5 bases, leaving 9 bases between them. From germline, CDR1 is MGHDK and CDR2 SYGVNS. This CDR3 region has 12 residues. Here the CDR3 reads CASSQRVETQYF. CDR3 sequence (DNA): TGTGCCAGCAGTCAAAGGGTGGAGACCCAGTACTTC.

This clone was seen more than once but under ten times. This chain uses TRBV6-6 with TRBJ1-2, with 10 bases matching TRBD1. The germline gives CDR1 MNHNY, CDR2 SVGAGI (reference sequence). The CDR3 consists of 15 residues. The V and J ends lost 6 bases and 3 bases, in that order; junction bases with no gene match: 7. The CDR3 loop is CASRGQGRVDYGYTF. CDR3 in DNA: TGTGCCAGCAGGGGACAGGGGAGAGTTGACTATGGCTACACCTTC.

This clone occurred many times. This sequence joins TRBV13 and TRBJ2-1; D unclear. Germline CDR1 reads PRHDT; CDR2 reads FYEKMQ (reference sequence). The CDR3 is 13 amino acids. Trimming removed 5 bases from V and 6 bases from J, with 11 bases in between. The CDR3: CASSPTWSNEQFF. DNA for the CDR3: TGTGCCAGCAGCCCAACGTGGTCCAATGAGCAGTTCTTC. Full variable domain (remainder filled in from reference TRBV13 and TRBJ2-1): AAGVIQSPRHLIKEKRETATLKCYPIPRHDTVYWYQQGPGQDPQFLISFYEKMQSDKGSIPDRFSAQQFSDYHSELNMSSLELGDSALYFCASSPTWSNEQFFGPGTRLTVL.

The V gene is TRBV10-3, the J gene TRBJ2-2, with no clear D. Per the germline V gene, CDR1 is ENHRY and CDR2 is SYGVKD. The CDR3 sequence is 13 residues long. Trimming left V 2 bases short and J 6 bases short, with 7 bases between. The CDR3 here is CAISEGLAGELFF. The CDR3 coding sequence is TGTGCCATCAGTGAGGGGTTGGCCGGGGAGCTGTTTTTT.

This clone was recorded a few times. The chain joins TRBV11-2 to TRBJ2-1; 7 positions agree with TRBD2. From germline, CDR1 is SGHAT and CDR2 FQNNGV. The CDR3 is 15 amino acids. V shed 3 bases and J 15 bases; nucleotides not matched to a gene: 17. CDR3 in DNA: TGTGCCAGCAGCTTGGAGCCTTCGGGGGGTGGAGGATCGTTCTTC. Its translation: CASSLEPSGGGGSFF.

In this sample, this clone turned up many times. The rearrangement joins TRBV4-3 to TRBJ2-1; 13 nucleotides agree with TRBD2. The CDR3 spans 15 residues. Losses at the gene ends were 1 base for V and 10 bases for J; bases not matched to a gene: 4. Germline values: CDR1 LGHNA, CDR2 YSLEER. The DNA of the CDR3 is TGCGCCAGCAGCCAAGGGACTAGCGGGAGCTTGGAGCAGTTCTTC. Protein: CASSQGTSGSLEQFF.

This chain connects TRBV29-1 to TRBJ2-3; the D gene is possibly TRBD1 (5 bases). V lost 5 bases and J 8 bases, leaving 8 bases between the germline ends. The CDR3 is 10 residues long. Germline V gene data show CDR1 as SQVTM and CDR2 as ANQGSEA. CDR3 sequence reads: CSVYDSTQYF. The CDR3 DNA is TGCAGCGTTTATGACAGTACGCAGTATTTT.

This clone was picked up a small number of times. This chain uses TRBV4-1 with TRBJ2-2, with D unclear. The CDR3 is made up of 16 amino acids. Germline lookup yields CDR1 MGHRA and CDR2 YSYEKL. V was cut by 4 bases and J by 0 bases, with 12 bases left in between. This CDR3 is CASSRRTETNTGELFF. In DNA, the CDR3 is TGCGCCAGCAGCCGCCGCACTGAGACGAACACCGGGGAGCTGTTTTTT.

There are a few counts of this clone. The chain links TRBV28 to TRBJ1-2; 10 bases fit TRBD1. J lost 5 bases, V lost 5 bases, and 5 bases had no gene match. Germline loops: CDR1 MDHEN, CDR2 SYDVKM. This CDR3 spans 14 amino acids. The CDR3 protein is CASSMGGQGYGYTF. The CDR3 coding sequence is TGTGCCAGCAGTATGGGGGGACAGGGGTATGGCTACACCTTC.

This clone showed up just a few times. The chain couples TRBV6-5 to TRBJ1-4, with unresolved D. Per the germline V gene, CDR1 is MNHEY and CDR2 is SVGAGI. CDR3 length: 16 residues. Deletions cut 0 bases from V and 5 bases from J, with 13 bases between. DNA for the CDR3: TGTGCCAGCAGTTACTCGATGGTAAATTGGAATGAAAAACTGTTTTTT. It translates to CASSYSMVNWNEKLFF.

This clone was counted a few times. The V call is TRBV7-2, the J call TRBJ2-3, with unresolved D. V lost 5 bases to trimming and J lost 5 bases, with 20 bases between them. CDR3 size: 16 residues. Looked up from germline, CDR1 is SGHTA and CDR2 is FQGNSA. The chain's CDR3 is CASSQRPTMLGDTQYF. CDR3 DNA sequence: TGTGCCAGCAGCCAGCGACCCACCATGTTAGGAGATACGCAGTATTTT.

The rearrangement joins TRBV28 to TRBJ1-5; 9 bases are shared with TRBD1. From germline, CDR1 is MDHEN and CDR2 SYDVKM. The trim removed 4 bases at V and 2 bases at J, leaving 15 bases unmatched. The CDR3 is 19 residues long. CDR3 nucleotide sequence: TGTGCCAGCAGTTGGAACCTGGGACAGGGCGCCGGGGGCAATCAGCCCCAGCATTTT. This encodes CASSWNLGQGAGGNQPQHF.

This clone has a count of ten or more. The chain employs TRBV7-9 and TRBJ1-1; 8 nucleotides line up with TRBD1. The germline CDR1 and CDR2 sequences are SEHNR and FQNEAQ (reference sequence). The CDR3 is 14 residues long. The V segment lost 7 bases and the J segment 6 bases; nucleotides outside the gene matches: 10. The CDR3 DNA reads TGTGCCAGCATCCTCACCTCGGGACAGGCTGAAGCTTTCTTT. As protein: CASILTSGQAEAFF.

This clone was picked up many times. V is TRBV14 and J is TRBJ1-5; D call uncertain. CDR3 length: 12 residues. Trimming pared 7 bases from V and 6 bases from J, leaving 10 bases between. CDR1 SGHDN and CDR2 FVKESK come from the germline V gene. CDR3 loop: CASTPKGQPQHF. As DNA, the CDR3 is TGTGCCAGCACCCCAAAGGGTCAGCCCCAGCATTTT.

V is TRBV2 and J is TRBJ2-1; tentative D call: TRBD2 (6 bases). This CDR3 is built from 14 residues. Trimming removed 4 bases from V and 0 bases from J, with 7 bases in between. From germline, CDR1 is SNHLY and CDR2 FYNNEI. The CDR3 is CASSVAASYNEQFF. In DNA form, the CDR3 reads TGTGCCAGCAGTGTAGCGGCCTCCTACAATGAGCAGTTCTTC. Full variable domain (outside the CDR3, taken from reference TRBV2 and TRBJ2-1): EPEVTQTPSHQVTQMGQEVILRCVPISNHLYFYWYRQILGQKVEFLVSFYNNEISEKSEIFDDQFSVERPDGSNFTLKIRSTKLEDSAMYFCASSVAASYNEQFFGPGTRLTVL.

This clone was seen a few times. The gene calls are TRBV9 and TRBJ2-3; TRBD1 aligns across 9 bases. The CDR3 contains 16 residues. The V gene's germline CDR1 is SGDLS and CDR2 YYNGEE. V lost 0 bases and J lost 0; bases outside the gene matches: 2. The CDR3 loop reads CASSVAGTGSTDTQYF. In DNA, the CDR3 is TGTGCCAGCAGCGTAGCCGGGACAGGGAGCACAGATACGCAGTATTTT. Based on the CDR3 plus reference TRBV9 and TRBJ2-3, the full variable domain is DSGVTQTPKHLITATGQRVTLRCSPRSGDLSVYWYQQSLDQGLQFLIQYYNGEERAKGNILERFSAQQFPDLHSELNLSSLELGDSALYFCASSVAGTGSTDTQYFGPGTRLTVL.

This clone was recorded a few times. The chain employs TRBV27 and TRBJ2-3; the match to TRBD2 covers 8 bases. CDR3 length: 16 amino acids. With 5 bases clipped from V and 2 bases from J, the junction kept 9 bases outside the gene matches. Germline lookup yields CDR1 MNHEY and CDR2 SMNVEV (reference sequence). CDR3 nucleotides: TGTGCCAGCAGTCTCATATCTAGCGGGTTCACAGATACGCAGTATTTT. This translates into CASSLISSGFTDTQYF.

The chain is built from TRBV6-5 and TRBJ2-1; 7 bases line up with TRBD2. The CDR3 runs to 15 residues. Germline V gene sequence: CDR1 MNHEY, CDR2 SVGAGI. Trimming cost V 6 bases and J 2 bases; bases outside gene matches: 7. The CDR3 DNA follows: TGTGCCAGCAGGATATCAGCGGGGCCCTACAATGAGCAGTTCTTC. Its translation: CASRISAGPYNEQFF.

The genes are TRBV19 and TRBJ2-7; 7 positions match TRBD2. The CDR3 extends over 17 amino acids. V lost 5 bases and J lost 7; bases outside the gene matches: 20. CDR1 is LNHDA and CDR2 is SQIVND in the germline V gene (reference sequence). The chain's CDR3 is CASSPTGGFGRSREQYF. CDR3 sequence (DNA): TGTGCCAGTAGTCCCACGGGCGGTTTCGGGAGGTCGAGGGAGCAGTACTTC.

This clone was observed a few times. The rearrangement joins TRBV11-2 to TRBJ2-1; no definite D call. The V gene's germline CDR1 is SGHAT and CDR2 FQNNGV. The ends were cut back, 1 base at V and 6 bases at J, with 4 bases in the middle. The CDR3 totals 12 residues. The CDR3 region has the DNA TGTGCCAGCAGCTTAGGGTTCAATGAGCAGTTCTTC. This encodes CASSLGFNEQFF.

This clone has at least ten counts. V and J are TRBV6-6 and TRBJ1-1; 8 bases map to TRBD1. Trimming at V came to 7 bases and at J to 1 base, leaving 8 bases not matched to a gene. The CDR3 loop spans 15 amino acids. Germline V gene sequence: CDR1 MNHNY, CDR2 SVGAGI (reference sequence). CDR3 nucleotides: TGTGCCAGCAATGACGCCGGGACAGGGAACACTGAAGCTTTCTTT. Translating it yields CASNDAGTGNTEAFF.

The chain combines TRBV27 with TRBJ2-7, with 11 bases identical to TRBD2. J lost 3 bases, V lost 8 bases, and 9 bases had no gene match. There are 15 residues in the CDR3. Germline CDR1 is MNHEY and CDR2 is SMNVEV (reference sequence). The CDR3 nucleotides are TGTGCCAGCGGAAGGGTCCTAGCGGGGGGCTACGAGCAGTACTTC. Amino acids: CASGRVLAGGYEQYF.

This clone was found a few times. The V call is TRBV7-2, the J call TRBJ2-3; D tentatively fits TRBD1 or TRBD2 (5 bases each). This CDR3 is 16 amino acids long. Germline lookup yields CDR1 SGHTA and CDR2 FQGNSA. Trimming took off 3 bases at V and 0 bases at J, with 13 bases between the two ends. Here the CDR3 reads CASSFSRGGSTDTQYF. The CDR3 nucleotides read TGTGCCAGCAGCTTCTCACGGGGCGGTAGCACAGATACGCAGTATTTT.

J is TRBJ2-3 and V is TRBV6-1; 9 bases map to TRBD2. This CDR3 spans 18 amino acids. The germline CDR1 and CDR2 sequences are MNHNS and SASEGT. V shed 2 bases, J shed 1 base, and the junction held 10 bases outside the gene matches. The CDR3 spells CASSEYDLSSGGTDTQYF. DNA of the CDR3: TGTGCCAGCAGTGAATATGACTTGTCTAGCGGGGGCACAGATACGCAGTATTTT.

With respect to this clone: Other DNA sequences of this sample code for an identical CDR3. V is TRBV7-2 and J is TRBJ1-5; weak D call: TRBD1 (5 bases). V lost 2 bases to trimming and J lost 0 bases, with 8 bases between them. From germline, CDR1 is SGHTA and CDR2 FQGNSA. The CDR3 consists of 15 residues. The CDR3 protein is CASSLTGDSNQPQHF. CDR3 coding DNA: TGTGCCAGCAGCTTAACAGGTGATAGCAATCAGCCCCAGCATTTT.

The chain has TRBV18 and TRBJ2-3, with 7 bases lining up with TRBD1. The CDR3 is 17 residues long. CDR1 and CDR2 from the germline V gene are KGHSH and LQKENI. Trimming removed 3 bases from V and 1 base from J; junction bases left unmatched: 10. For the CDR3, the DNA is TGTGCCAGCTCACCCCCATCCATAGGACAGGGCACAGATACGCAGTATTTT. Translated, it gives CASSPPSIGQGTDTQYF. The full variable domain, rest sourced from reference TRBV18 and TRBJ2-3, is NAGVMQNPRHLVRRRGQEARLRCSPMKGHSHVYWYRQLPEEGLKFMVYLQKENIIDESGMPKERFSAEFPKEGPSILRIQQVVRGDSAAYFCASSPPSIGQGTDTQYFGPGTRLTVL.

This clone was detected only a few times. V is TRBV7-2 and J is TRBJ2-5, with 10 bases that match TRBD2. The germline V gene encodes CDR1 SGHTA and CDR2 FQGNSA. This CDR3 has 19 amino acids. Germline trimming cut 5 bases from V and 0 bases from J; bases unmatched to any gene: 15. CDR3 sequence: CASSPSWWSSGGNQETQYF. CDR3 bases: TGTGCCAGCAGCCCCTCCTGGTGGTCTAGCGGGGGAAACCAAGAGACCCAGTACTTC.

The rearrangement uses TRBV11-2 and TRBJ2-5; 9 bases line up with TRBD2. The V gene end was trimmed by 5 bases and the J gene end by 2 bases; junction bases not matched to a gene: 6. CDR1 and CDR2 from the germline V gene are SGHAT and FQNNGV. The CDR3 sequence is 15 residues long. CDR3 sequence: CASSTTSGTQETQYF. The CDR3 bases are TGTGCCAGCAGCACGACTAGCGGAACGCAAGAGACCCAGTACTTC.